This T cell receptor beta chain was sequenced during a study of T cell repertoires in breast cancer. Overall study findings and caveats: Tumor-free sentinel nodes shared only roughly 1.8% of tumor TCRs; involved nodes shared under 8%. Some 18 TCR pairs recurred across seven or more tumors but rarely in control blood.

An expanded emulsion RT-PCR with primers for all TCR V genes paired CD8+ T cell chains. Positively selected CD8+ T cells rested overnight with about 10 IU/mL IL-2 before emulsion RT-PCR. The V gene's germline CDR1 is SNHLY and CDR2 FYNNEI. The V gene lost 2 bases and the J gene lost 4 bases, with 15 bases spanning the gap. The CDR3 consists of 16 residues. About this clonotype: Antigen unknown.

Unpaired genes were suppressed by blocking oligonucleotides during a second nested PCR. One entry per CDR3 protein results from TCRdb running MiXCR on the emulsion pairing reads. In the table there are about 40,000 distinct CDR3 sequences, roughly 42% of which are singletons. This chain links TRBV2 with TRBJ2-1; maybe TRBD2 (7 bases). The sequencing input was CD8+ T cells. The TCR originated in a pool of human donors with breast cancer or a healthy control (not recorded which). The CDR3 DNA sequence: TGTGCCAGCAGTGAATTCTGGGGGGGGCCTTACAATGAGCAGTTCTTC. Its translation: CASSEFWGGPYNEQFF.